The clone carrying this T cell receptor beta chain was seen many times. What it binds is not known. After removal of 4 bases from V and 5 bases from J, the junction contained 9 bases not matched to a gene. The length of the CDR3 is 15 residues. Per germline, CDR1 MNHNS and CDR2 SASEGT. The data belong to a study of metastatic and nonmetastatic thyroid tumors. About the study: Repertoires from blood and tumor or nodule tissue of malignant and benign thyroid patients were compared.

General study results and limits: Compared with benign nodules, malignant thyroid tumors were reported to have significantly higher TCR beta diversity in both blood and tumor.

Thyroid surgery was preceded by no treatment in any patient. Per the study methods: A classifier for distant metastasis in papillary thyroid cancer was constructed using CDR3 differences observed across clinicopathological groups. MiXCR reprocessed the PCR reads for TCRdb. TCRdb, not the authors, supplied the V and J calls. Of around 27,000 clones listed, about 16% were seen once; the top ten hold about 3.3%. The source is a female donor with papillary thyroid cancer or a benign thyroid nodule (not recorded which). Some clones in this sample may be carry-over from other donors' samples. The sequenced sample consisted of blood. V and J are TRBV6-1 and TRBJ2-5; TRBD1 aligns across 8 bases. CDR3 protein: CASSGRTGLGETQYF. In DNA, the CDR3 is TGTGCCAGCAGTGGCAGGACAGGGCTCGGGGAGACCCAGTACTTC.